This T cell receptor beta chain emerged from a study of T cells after yellow fever vaccination. Notes on the study in general: A faster peak, day 5 versus 15, was reached by the weaker secondary response. The booster saw the reappearance of most primary-vaccination clones (approximately 97% CD4, less than 90% CD8).

This clonotype has at least ten counts. What it binds is unknown. 5'RACE template switching generated TCR cDNA, adding a universal primer site and UMIs. A single record per CDR3 protein comes from TCRdb applying MiXCR to the 5' RACE reads. The sample lists 200,000 to 300,000 distinct CDR3 sequences, 3.6% occurring once. The receptor's source is a man between 18 and 35 years old who received the YFV17D yellow fever vaccine. The starting material was PBMCs, obtained 15 days after the yellow fever booster vaccination.

CDR3 residues: CASSQGTERSGELFF. CDR3 DNA sequence: TGTGCCAGCAGCCAAGGGACAGAAAGGTCCGGGGAGCTGTTTTTT. This chain uses TRBV4-2 with TRBJ2-2; possible D gene TRBD1, 6 bases. This CDR3 has 15 amino acids. V shed 1 base and J shed 6 bases, with 12 bases lying between them. The germline CDR1 and CDR2 sequences are LGHNA and YNFKEQ.